Presented here are 9 T cell receptor beta chains from one specimen sequenced in a study of T cells in Graves' hyperthyroidism and ophthalmopathy. Amplification targeted TCR beta CDR3 regions from RNA transcripts. HTBI primers were employed in a first-round RT-PCR of the TCR CDR3. MiXCR, applied by TCRdb to the multiplex PCR reads, yields one record per CDR3 protein. The table records 300,000 to 450,000 distinct CDR3 sequences, approximately 14% of them present only once. Sequenced: blood. Every receptor here comes from a young woman with Graves' hyperthyroidism that later progressed to Graves' ophthalmopathy.

This clonotype occurred a few times. The V gene is TRBV25-1, the J gene TRBJ2-5; no firm D call. The CDR3 has 15 amino acids. Germline V gives CDR1 MGHDK, CDR2 SYGVNS. V was pared by 2 bases and J by 3 bases, with 13 bases between. The CDR3 protein is CASSERRILEETQYF. In DNA, the CDR3 is TGTGCCAGCAGTGAACGCAGGATCTTAGAAGAGACCCAGTACTTC.

A remark on this clonotype: Since a much larger clone is just one base distant, this may be a read error. The V and J genes are TRBV28 and TRBJ2-1, with 8 bases matching TRBD1. Germline values: CDR1 MDHEN, CDR2 SYDVKM. The CDR3 spans 14 residues. CDR3 loop: CARSFQGAANEQFF. The DNA for the CDR3 is TGTGCCCGCAGTTTTCAGGGGGCGGCGAATGAGCAGTTCTTC.

The CDR3 DNA reads TGTGCCAGCAGTCCCGGGACAGGGGGCGGGTCAGATACGCAGTATTTT. It encodes CASSPGTGGGSDTQYF. The V and J genes are TRBV28 and TRBJ2-3; 12 bases are shared with TRBD1. Germline V gene lookup returns CDR1 MDHEN and CDR2 SYDVKM. The CDR3 is 16 residues long. Trimming at V came to 5 bases and at J to 4 bases, leaving 7 bases not matched to a gene. Full variable domain (outside the CDR3, taken from reference TRBV28 and TRBJ2-3): DVKVTQSSRYLVKRTGEKVFLECVQDMDHENMFWYRQDPGLGLRLIYFSYDVKMKEKGDIPEGYSVSREKKERFSLILESASTNQTSMYLCASSPGTGGGSDTQYFGPGTRLTVL.

The chain has TRBV9 and TRBJ2-7; the D gene is possibly TRBD1 (5 bases). The CDR3 spans 14 residues. CDR1 is SGDLS and CDR2 is YYNGEE in the germline V gene. V was trimmed by 0 bases and J by 6 bases, leaving 13 bases between them. CDR3 region: CASSVGGKGFEQYF. CDR3 sequence (DNA): TGTGCCAGCAGCGTAGGGGGCAAGGGTTTCGAGCAGTACTTC.

Comments on this clonotype: The junction shows a germline mismatch at one end, possibly a read error. The chain is built from TRBV20-1 and TRBJ2-1; TRBD2 agrees at 13 bases. In germline, CDR1 is DFQATT, CDR2 SNEGSKA (reference sequence). The CDR3 totals 17 residues. The CDR3 sequence is CSARGPWTSGSLHEQLF. CDR3 nucleotides: TGCAGTGCTAGAGGGCCCTGGACTAGCGGGAGTCTGCATGAGCAGCTCTTC.

In this sample, this clonotype turned up many times. V is TRBV5-1 and J is TRBJ2-3; no firm D call. The length of the CDR3 is 16 residues. The germline CDR1 and CDR2 sequences are SGHRS and YFSETQ. The V gene lost 0 bases and the J gene lost 0 bases, with 11 bases spanning the gap. For the CDR3, the DNA is TGCGCCAGCAGCTTGGAACCAAGCTCTAGCACAGATACGCAGTATTTT. It yields the protein CASSLEPSSSTDTQYF.

This clonotype was counted ten times or more. This chain's CDR3 is CSARDLTGELFF. The CDR3 nucleotides are TGCAGTGCTAGAGATCTCACCGGGGAGCTGTTTTTT. The chain joins TRBV20-1 to TRBJ2-2; D is undetermined. V was pared by 0 bases and J by 4 bases, with 3 bases between. The CDR3 runs 12 residues. From germline, CDR1 is DFQATT and CDR2 SNEGSKA (reference sequence).

This chain links TRBV2 with TRBJ2-7; either TRBD1 or TRBD2 may supply D (5 bases each). The CDR3 spans 13 residues. Germline values: CDR1 SNHLY, CDR2 FYNNEI. V lost 8 bases, J lost 3 bases, and 14 bases lay in between. DNA of the CDR3: TGTGCCAGCGGAGGAGAGGGGTTCTACGAGCAGTACTTC. It is translated as CASGGEGFYEQYF.

The chain couples TRBV9 to TRBJ2-3, with D perhaps matching TRBD1 (6 bases). Germline CDR1 is SGDLS and CDR2 is YYNGEE. The CDR3 is 12 amino acids. Trimming left V 3 bases short and J 4 bases short, with 6 bases between. In DNA form, the CDR3 reads TGTGCCAGCAGCGACAGGGCAGATACGCAGTATTTT. Translating it yields CASSDRADTQYF.